The rows below give T cell receptor beta chains drawn from one sample of a study of cytomegalovirus exposure and HLA in healthy donors. The table came from immunoSEQ multiplex PCR; TCRdb's copy has only in-frame clones and leaves some out. This sample yields more than 100,000 clones, of which approximately 84% are seen a single time; approximately 1.5% belongs to the top ten. Sequenced sample: PBMCs. The source is a woman aged 18-35 years in good health and CMV-seronegative. CDR3s include the opening cysteine and the closing phenylalanine or tryptophan. Fields, in order: CDR3 DNA, CDR3 protein, D gene, clone size, J gene, V gene. The D gene is left open where the match is weak. Clone sizes are given selectively: once, few, many, or a class where the clone is expanded.

TGTGCCAGCAGTGAATCAGGACACCCGCTTGTCGGGGAGCTGTTTTTT	CASSESGHPLVGELFF	.	.	TRBJ2-2	TRBV2
TGTGCCAGCAGACCTCGACTAGCGGAACACTACAATGAGCAGTTCTTC	CASRPRLAEHYNEQFF	TRBD2	.	TRBJ2-1	TRBV6-6
TGTGCCAGCAGTGTCCGGGACAGGGTCTCTGAAGCTTTCTTT	CASSVRDRVSEAFF	TRBD1	few	TRBJ1-1	TRBV5-5
TGTGCCAGCGGAACCGGGAGTATCAACGAGCAGTACTTC	CASGTGSINEQYF	.	once	TRBJ2-7	TRBV5-6
TGTGCCAGCAGTGAAATCCCCGCAAGTCAGGGCTACACCTTC	CASSEIPASQGYTF	.	.	TRBJ1-2	TRBV25-1
TGTGCCAGCGGCTTAATCGAGACCCAGTACTTC	CASGLIETQYF	.	few	TRBJ2-5	TRBV27
TGCGCCAGCAGCTTGCGGACTAGCGGGAGAACAGATACGCAGTATTTT	CASSLRTSGRTDTQYF	TRBD2	.	TRBJ2-3	TRBV5-1
TGCAGCGTTGAAACGGGACAGGGGATGGGAAGTGGCTACACCTTC	CSVETGQGMGSGYTF	TRBD1	.	TRBJ1-2	TRBV29-1
TGTGCCAGTAGTCCCTGGGACAGTCAAAATCAGCCCCAGCATTTT	CASSPWDSQNQPQHF	TRBD1	.	TRBJ1-5	TRBV19
TGTGCCAGCAGCTTTGCGCGGGAGGGCCTCGAGACCCAGTACTTC	CASSFAREGLETQYF	TRBD2	.	TRBJ2-5	TRBV5-4
TGTGCCAGCGGACCGACAGGAATGGTTGACACTGAAGCTTTCTTT	CASGPTGMVDTEAFF	.	.	TRBJ1-1	TRBV18
TGTGCCAGCAGCATAGGCAGGTACAATGAGCAGTTCTTC	CASSIGRYNEQFF	.	once	TRBJ2-1	TRBV5-6
TGTGCCAGCAGCTCCCTGGAGGCCGAAGCTTTCTTT	CASSSLEAEAFF	.	.	TRBJ1-1	TRBV11-3
TGTGCCTGGAGTGCCCAGGTATCAGAGACCCAGTACTTC	CAWSAQVSETQYF	.	.	TRBJ2-5	TRBV30
TGCGCCAGCAGCTTGGATGTAGGGGAGGCCGGGGAGCTGTTTTTT	CASSLDVGEAGELFF	.	few	TRBJ2-2	TRBV5-1
TGTGCCAGCAGGGGAGAAAATGTTCCACAAGAGACCCAGTACTTC	CASRGENVPQETQYF	.	.	TRBJ2-5	TRBV5-4
TGTGCCAGCAGTCGACTAGCGGTCTCCTACAATGAGCAGTTCTTC	CASSRLAVSYNEQFF	TRBD2	.	TRBJ2-1	TRBV6-4
TGTGCCAGCAGCTTGGGTCCGGGAGGGCCTGGGGGAGAGACCCAGTACTTC	CASSLGPGGPGGETQYF	TRBD2	.	TRBJ2-5	TRBV5-6
TGTGCCATCACCTGGGGGGGGCTCGCAGATACGCAGTATTTT	CAITWGGLADTQYF	.	.	TRBJ2-3	TRBV10-3
TGTGCCAGCGGCCAGCCCGAGAGGGCCTACGAGCAGTACTTC	CASGQPERAYEQYF	.	.	TRBJ2-7	TRBV5-6
TGTGCCAGCAGCTTAACTAGCGGGGGTAACACCGGGGAGCTGTTTTTT	CASSLTSGGNTGELFF	TRBD2	few	TRBJ2-2	TRBV5-6
TGCGCCAGCAGCCCGGATGGGGCTAGCGGGAGGCGAGAGCAGTTCTTC	CASSPDGASGRREQFF	TRBD2	.	TRBJ2-1	TRBV5-1
TGTGCCAGCGGCCTAGGCCTTCAGGGGGACACCATATATTTT	CASGLGLQGDTIYF	TRBD1	.	TRBJ1-3	TRBV2
TGTGCCAGCAGTTGGGACGGGGGGAACGAGCAGTACTTC	CASSWDGGNEQYF	TRBD2	once	TRBJ2-7	TRBV6-5
TGTGCCAGCAGTGACGTAGGCGGGGCCGGGTCCGCAGATACGCAGTATTTT	CASSDVGGAGSADTQYF	.	.	TRBJ2-3	TRBV25-1
TGTGCCACCAGCAGAGATCCAGACCTAGCGGGAATCAATGAGCAGTTCTTC	CATSRDPDLAGINEQFF	TRBD2	.	TRBJ2-1	TRBV15
TGTGCCAGCAGCTCGAACGCAGGGGGTACCTTC	CASSSNAGGTF	TRBD1	.	TRBJ1-2	TRBV5-6
TGTGCCAGCAGTAGGACAACAACTAATGAAAAACTGTTTTTT	CASSRTTTNEKLFF	.	.	TRBJ1-4	TRBV2
TGTGCCAGCAGTTACGGACTAGCGGGAGCCTACGAGCAGTACTTC	CASSYGLAGAYEQYF	TRBD2	once	TRBJ2-7	TRBV6-5
TGTGCCAGCAGCGGACAGCAAAATCAGCCCCAGCATTTT	CASSGQQNQPQHF	.	few	TRBJ1-5	TRBV6-1
TGTGCGGGGGGCACTGAAGCTTTCTTT	CAGGTEAFF	.	.	TRBJ1-1	TRBV5-4
TGTGCCAGTAGTCCGGGACTAGCGGTTGCCTACGAGCAGTACTTC	CASSPGLAVAYEQYF	TRBD2	.	TRBJ2-7	TRBV19
TGCAGCGACCTCGGAACAGGGGAATTGAGCACTGAAGCTTTCTTT	CSDLGTGELSTEAFF	TRBD1	.	TRBJ1-1	TRBV29-1
TGCGCCAGCAGCTTGGGACTAGCGGGAGCCCGAGTGAAAGAGACCCAGTACTTC	CASSLGLAGARVKETQYF	TRBD2	.	TRBJ2-5	TRBV5-1
TGTGCCAGCAGGGGGGCGGCTAATGAAAAACTGTTTTTT	CASRGAANEKLFF	.	.	TRBJ1-4	TRBV7-8
TGTGCCAGCAGTTTCGACAGGGGGCTAAGCTACACCTTC	CASSFDRGLSYTF	TRBD1	.	TRBJ1-2	TRBV27
TGTGCCAGCTCACCGAGGAGGGGACAGGCGTTAGAGACCCAGTACTTC	CASSPRRGQALETQYF	TRBD1	.	TRBJ2-5	TRBV18
TGTGCCAGCAGTTACTCCCACGGACAGGGGAGCGGCTACACCTTC	CASSYSHGQGSGYTF	TRBD1	few	TRBJ1-2	TRBV6-5
TGTGCCAGCAGTCGCGCACGGGACAGCTCGAGTGGCTACACCTTC	CASSRARDSSSGYTF	TRBD1	.	TRBJ1-2	TRBV6-5
TGTGCCAGCACCTTACAGGGGAGATACGAGCAGTACTTC	CASTLQGRYEQYF	TRBD1	.	TRBJ2-7	TRBV7-9
TGTGCCATCAGTGACCCCCCGGGGGACAGGCAAGAGACCCAGTACTTC	CAISDPPGDRQETQYF	TRBD1	.	TRBJ2-5	TRBV10-3
TGTGTCTGGAGTGCGACCCTAACTAGCGGAGCTCAAGAGACCCAGTACTTC	CVWSATLTSGAQETQYF	TRBD2	.	TRBJ2-5	TRBV30
TGCGCCAGCAGCTTGGCCGGTAGCGGGAATCCCAATGAGCAGTTCTTC	CASSLAGSGNPNEQFF	TRBD2	.	TRBJ2-1	TRBV5-1
TGTGCCAGCAGCCCGTCCTCCTACGAGCAGTACTTC	CASSPSSYEQYF	.	.	TRBJ2-7	TRBV7-2